Given below is one TCR beta chain in context. Its antigen remains unknown. Other DNA sequences within the sample encode an identical CDR3. Data came from immunoSEQ multiplex PCR; TCRdb stores just in-frame clones and leaves some out. The sample has approximately 39,000 clones, about nine tenths seen once; the top ten hold less than 50%. The sample is drawn from a study of OX40 agonist ivuxolimab in advanced cancers. Looking at the study overall: The patients received agonistic anti-OX40 (CD134) antibody ivuxolimab. People who had prior anti-PD-1, anti-PD-L1 or anti-CTLA-4 therapy could take part, and roughly 40% had some. Broader study findings: CD8+ T cells averaged more expanded clones than CD4+.

Blood got drawn at baseline, again on cycle 4 day 1, and then on cycle 7 day 1. CDR1 and CDR2 from the germline V gene are MGHRA and YSYEKL. Deletions cut 9 bases from V and 2 bases from J, with 20 bases between. The CDR3 consists of 15 residues. Material: CD4+ or CD8+ T cells sorted from blood, obtained in a trial of the OX40 agonist ivuxolimab. The sequence was collected from an adult with an advanced solid tumor such as melanoma, head and neck, liver or kidney cancer. The chain employs TRBV4-1 and TRBJ2-7; a weak D match, TRBD2 (6 bases). The CDR3 region is CASSVSGEQAYEQYF. The CDR3 DNA reads TGCGCCAGTAGCGTGTCGGGGGAACAGGCCTACGAGCAGTACTTC.